Listed below are T cell receptor beta chains from one sample, sequenced in a study of read filtering for tumor transcriptome and immune sequencing. TCRdb processed the reads anew with MiXCR; each CDR3 protein has one entry. The repertoire consists of some 140,000 distinct CDR3 sequences, with approximately 13% occurring once and the leading ten covering just under 8.5%. Sequencing input: a population of CD138-negative cells sorted from bone marrow. The receptor set was obtained from a donor at least 40 years old with multiple myeloma. CDR3s include the opening cysteine and the closing phenylalanine or tryptophan. D genes are given only for firm matches. For some rows the clone size is stated as once, few or many, or as a class when expanded; others skip it.

J: TRBJ2-1
D: -
size: many
V: TRBV20-1
DNA: TGCAGTGCTAGCCCCGGGACGTATAGCGAGCAGTTCTTC
CDR3: CSASPGTYSEQFF

J: TRBJ2-1
D: -
size: many
V: TRBV29-1
DNA: TGCAGCGGGCGGAGGTGGGGGGACGATGAGCAGTTCTTC
CDR3: CSGRRWGDDEQFF

J: TRBJ2-2
D: TRBD2
size: many
V: TRBV7-9
DNA: TGTGCCAGCAGCTTAGGCGGGGGAGCGAACACCGGGGAGCTGTTTTTT
CDR3: CASSLGGGANTGELFF

J: TRBJ2-1
D: TRBD2
size: many
V: TRBV29-1
DNA: TGCAGCGTTGAGGTGGGGGGCGGGGGGTTCTACAATGAGCAGTTCTTC
CDR3: CSVEVGGGGFYNEQFF

J: TRBJ2-2
D: -
size: many
V: TRBV9
DNA: TGTGCCAGCAGGGCCAGTTATGGAACCGGGGAGCTGTTTTTT
CDR3: CASRASYGTGELFF

J: TRBJ2-6
D: -
size: many
V: TRBV12-3/TRBV12-4
DNA: TGTGCCAGCAGTTCTAGGCCTTCAGGGAATGGGGCCAACGTCCTGACTTTC
CDR3: CASSSRPSGNGANVLTF

J: TRBJ2-7
D: TRBD2
size: few
V: TRBV27
DNA: TGTGCCAGCAGTCCCAGCGGGAGTAGTTTCTACGAGCAGTACTTC
CDR3: CASSPSGSSFYEQYF

J: TRBJ1-2
D: TRBD1
size: few
V: TRBV19
DNA: TGTGCCAGTAGTATAGATTACGGACAGGGGAACTATGGCTACACCTTC
CDR3: CASSIDYGQGNYGYTF

J: TRBJ1-1
D: -
size: many
V: TRBV7-6
DNA: TGTGCCAGCAGACCTCAGGGCATGAACACTGAAGCTTTCTTT
CDR3: CASRPQGMNTEAFF

J: TRBJ2-7
D: -
size: many
V: TRBV5-6
DNA: TGTGCCAGCAGCTTGGCCACACGACCGGGCCCTGGGTATAACTTC
CDR3: CASSLATRPGPGYNF

J: TRBJ2-1
D: -
size: many
V: TRBV5-1
DNA: TGCGCCAGCAGCTTGTTTGCGAGCTCCTACAATGAGCAGTTCTTC
CDR3: CASSLFASSYNEQFF

J: TRBJ2-7
D: -
size: many
V: TRBV4-2
DNA: TGTGCCAGCAGTCAAGGAAACAGGGACATCTACGAGCAGTACTTC
CDR3: CASSQGNRDIYEQYF

J: TRBJ2-1
D: -
size: -
V: TRBV14
DNA: TGTGCCAGCAGCCACAGCGGGTTCTCCTACAATGAGCAGTTCTTC
CDR3: CASSHSGFSYNEQFF

J: TRBJ2-7
D: -
size: many
V: TRBV27
DNA: TGTGCCACCACTGGGCAGGGTTCCTACGAGCAGTACTTC
CDR3: CATTGQGSYEQYF

J: TRBJ2-3
D: -
size: many
V: TRBV4-2
DNA: TGTGCCAGCAGCCACATAACGGGCCGCGACACAGATACGCAGTATTTT
CDR3: CASSHITGRDTDTQYF

J: TRBJ1-5
D: -
size: many
V: TRBV20-1
DNA: TGCAGTGCTTTACCGACAGGCCAATATCAGCCCCAGCATTTT
CDR3: CSALPTGQYQPQHF

J: TRBJ2-1
D: -
size: many
V: TRBV19
DNA: TGTGCCAGTAGTATACAACAGTCCTACCCTTTTGATGAGCAGTTCTTC
CDR3: CASSIQQSYPFDEQFF

J: TRBJ2-2
D: -
size: -
V: TRBV6-1
DNA: TGTGCCAGCAGTGCACCTTCACAAAACACCGGGGAGCTGTTTTTT
CDR3: CASSAPSQNTGELFF

J: TRBJ1-1
D: TRBD1
size: -
V: TRBV7-2
DNA: TGTGCCAGCAGCTCAACGGGGACAGGGGCGAAATTCCCCGTGGCTTTCTTT
CDR3: CASSSTGTGAKFPVAFF

J: TRBJ1-1
D: -
size: few
V: TRBV6-2/TRBV6-3
DNA: TGTGCCAGCAGTTACCGACTGAACACTGAAGCTTTCTTT
CDR3: CASSYRLNTEAFF